The 8 T cell receptor beta chains in this list originate from one sample, sequenced in a study of identical twins. One entry per CDR3 protein results from TCRdb running MiXCR on the 5' RACE reads. The table includes some 790,000 distinct CDR3 sequences, 15% to 20% detected once. The same data also contributed to another study, on T cells expressing NK-cell markers.

What was sequenced was PBMCs. The receptors derive from a woman under 30 in good health.

This clonotype was observed a few times. The CDR3 sequence: CASSQAPYLAGRIKQYF. CDR3 DNA: TGTGCCAGCAGCCAAGCCCCTTATTTGGCGGGGAGGATTAAGCAGTACTTC. This chain links TRBV3-1 with TRBJ2-7, with a possible D match to TRBD2 (6 bases). This CDR3 is 17 amino acids long. The germline CDR1 and CDR2 sequences are LGHDT and YNNKEL (reference sequence). Trimming cost V 1 base and J 8 bases, with 24 bases left between them.

The V call is TRBV7-2, the J call TRBJ2-2, with D unclear. The ends were cut back, 1 base at V and 5 bases at J, with 11 bases in the middle. Germline assignment: CDR1 SGHTA and CDR2 FQGNSA. CDR3 length equals 15 residues. The CDR3 reads CASSLVSRGTGELFF. DNA of the CDR3: TGTGCCAGCAGCTTAGTTAGTCGCGGTACCGGGGAGCTGTTTTTT.

This clonotype turned up a few times. V gene TRBV7-2 combines with J gene TRBJ2-2; D ambiguous. The CDR3 runs 13 residues. The germline gives CDR1 SGHTA, CDR2 FQGNSA. The V and J ends lost 5 bases and 6 bases respectively, with 10 bases between them. Here the CDR3 reads CASSPFPAGELFF. DNA of the CDR3: TGTGCCAGCAGCCCCTTCCCAGCCGGGGAGCTGTTTTTT.

This clonotype has only a few counts. The V and J genes are TRBV12-3 or TRBV12-4 and TRBJ2-6, with 8 positions matching TRBD1. The CDR3 runs 16 residues. With V trimmed by 9 bases and J by 3 bases, 10 bases remained unmatched. The CDR3 DNA sequence: TGTGCCAGTTCGGACAGGGTCAAATTTGGGGCCAACGTCCTGACTTTC. This gives the protein CASSDRVKFGANVLTF.

This clonotype appeared a few times. The chain uses TRBV7-2 and TRBJ2-7, with 9 positions matching TRBD1. The trim removed 1 base at V and 2 bases at J, leaving 3 bases unmatched. This CDR3 region has 15 residues. The germline CDR1 and CDR2 sequences are SGHTA and FQGNSA. CDR3 sequence reads: CASSLVGQGPYEQYF. In DNA form, the CDR3 reads TGTGCCAGCAGCTTAGTGGGACAGGGACCCTACGAGCAGTACTTC. Supplemented by reference TRBV7-2 and TRBJ2-7, the full variable domain reads GAGVSQSPSNKVTEKGKDVELRCDPISGHTALYWYRQSLGQGLEFLIYFQGNSAPDKSGLPSDRFSAERTGGSVSTLTIQRTQQEDSAVYLCASSLVGQGPYEQYFGPGTRLTVT.

This chain connects TRBV7-3 to TRBJ1-2; possible D gene TRBD1, 6 bases. Germline assignment: CDR1 SGHTA and CDR2 FQGTGA. The V gene lost 2 bases and the J gene lost 4 bases, with 17 bases spanning the gap. The CDR3 runs to 16 residues. The CDR3 spells CASSLVGGTIGYGYTF. The DNA of the CDR3 is TGTGCCAGCAGCTTAGTAGGGGGTACTATAGGCTATGGCTACACCTTC.

The chain recombines TRBV5-6 with TRBJ2-3; no reliable D call. Trimming shortened V by 3 bases and J by 6 bases, and 14 bases separated the two germline ends. The CDR3 consists of 14 residues. The germline CDR1 and CDR2 sequences are SGHDT and YYEEEE. CDR3 coding DNA: TGTGCCAGCAGCTCCCGAAAGAAGTTGGATACGCAGTATTTT. This sequence encodes CASSSRKKLDTQYF.

Many counts were recorded for this clonotype. This chain connects TRBV6-5 to TRBJ1-1; no definite D call. Trimming left V 2 bases short and J 8 bases short, with 12 bases between. There are 13 residues in the CDR3. The germline V gene has CDR1 MNHEY and CDR2 SVGAGI. The chain's CDR3 is CASSYPESGEAFF. In DNA, the CDR3 is TGTGCCAGCAGTTACCCCGAATCGGGCGAAGCTTTCTTT.